This TCR beta chain was profiled in a study of T cells in narcolepsy. Overall study findings and caveats: Some memory CD4+ repertoires had no autoreactive clone sequences.

The method was immunoSEQ multiplex PCR; TCRdb's version includes in-frame clones alone and lacks a portion of them. The sample holds some 30,000 clones, roughly 80% seen once. In the case of this clone: The antigen remains unidentified.

This CDR3 is 15 amino acids long. With 2 bases clipped from V and 6 bases from J, the junction kept 7 bases outside the gene matches. The clonotype originates from a human donor with narcolepsy. V usage is TRBV23-1 and J usage is TRBJ2-1, with 7 bases fitting TRBD1. TRBV23-1 is reported as an ORF; its role is uncertain. The sequenced sample consisted of CD45RA- memory CD4+ T cells from PBMCs. CDR3 DNA: TGCGCCAGCAGTCAAAATAGGGGACAGTGCAATGAGCAGTTCTTC. It translates to CASSQNRGQCNEQFF.